Listed below are T cell receptor beta chains from one sample, sequenced in a study of blood T cell repertoires in COVID-19. TCRdb's table, derived via immunoSEQ multiplex PCR, lists solely in-frame clones and lacks some. The sample lists tens of thousands of clones, roughly nine tenths occurring once. The sequencing input was peripheral blood. The source of these receptors is a woman aged 70-85 years with acute or convalescent COVID-19. Both conserved end residues are part of each CDR3. The D gene is left open where the match is weak. Not all rows give a size; the values are once, few, many and, for expanded clones, a class.

>TRBD1|TRBJ2-7|.|TRBV28
CASSRDRGLVGMTYEQYF
TGTGCCAGCAGTCGGGACAGGGGGCTTGTAGGGATGACCTACGAGCAGTACTTC
>.|TRBJ2-7|few|TRBV30
CAWRTTGSGEQYF
TGTGCCTGGAGGACCACAGGGTCCGGGGAGCAGTACTTC
>.|TRBJ1-3|.|TRBV5-1
CASSLLSSGNTIYF
TGCGCCAGCAGCTTGCTGAGCTCTGGAAACACCATATATTTT
>.|TRBJ2-5|.|TRBV11-2
CASSVQQKETQYF
TGTGCCAGCAGCGTACAGCAAAAAGAGACCCAGTACTTC
>.|TRBJ2-5|.|TRBV10-2
CASAGTQRPQETQYF
TGCGCCAGCGCCGGGACACAAAGACCACAAGAGACCCAGTACTTC
>TRBD1|TRBJ2-2|.|TRBV19
CASSNPPDRANTGELFF
TGTGCCAGTAGTAACCCTCCCGACAGGGCGAACACCGGGGAGCTGTTTTTT
>.|TRBJ1-1|.|TRBV11-2
CASSAGEFTEAFF
TGTGCCAGCAGCGCAGGGGAGTTCACTGAAGCTTTCTTT
>.|TRBJ1-5|.|TRBV2
CASRETPHRAGGNQPQHF
TGTGCCAGCAGGGAGACTCCTCACAGGGCAGGCGGCAATCAGCCCCAGCATTTT
>.|TRBJ2-5|.|TRBV5-1
CASSLDTETQYF
TGCGCCAGCAGCCTGGACACGGAGACCCAGTACTTC
>TRBD1|TRBJ1-3|.|TRBV30
CAWRRDRGLSGNTIYF
TGTGCCTGGAGACGGGACAGGGGACTCTCTGGAAACACCATATATTTT
>TRBD1|TRBJ1-2|.|TRBV19
CASSFGQEGNYGYTF
TGTGCCAGTAGTTTCGGACAGGAGGGTAACTATGGCTACACCTTC
>.|TRBJ2-3|.|TRBV5-1
CASTTPGLGTDTQYF
TGCGCCAGCACTACTCCGGGACTGGGCACAGATACGCAGTATTTT
>.|TRBJ1-1|.|TRBV28
CASSLEVEQEAFF
TGTGCCAGCAGTTTGGAGGTCGAGCAAGAAGCTTTCTTT
>.|TRBJ2-1|.|TRBV7-9
CASSLVGGMSSYNEQFF
TGTGCCAGCAGCTTAGTCGGGGGAATGAGCTCCTACAATGAGCAGTTCTTC
>.|TRBJ1-1|.|TRBV6-2/TRBV6-3
CASSYAASMNTEAFF
TGTGCCAGCAGTTACGCGGCCAGCATGAACACTGAAGCTTTCTTT
>.|TRBJ1-5|.|TRBV11-2
CASSFSSNQPQHF
TGTGCCAGCAGCTTTAGCAGCAATCAGCCCCAGCATTTT
>TRBD2|TRBJ2-2|.|TRBV11-2
CASSRDYPGELFF
TGTGCCAGCAGCAGGGACTACCCCGGGGAGCTGTTTTTT
>.|TRBJ2-6|.|TRBV7-5
CARSLTPLGPGANVLTF
TGTGCCAGAAGCTTAACCCCGCTAGGTCCTGGGGCCAACGTCCTGACTTTC
>.|TRBJ1-1|.|TRBV28
CASSPSGRQSIKPRTEAFF
TGTGCCAGCAGTCCCTCCGGCCGACAGTCCATAAAGCCCCGGACTGAAGCTTTCTTT
>TRBD2|TRBJ2-1|.|TRBV11-2
CASSFSAGVNNEQFF
TGTGCCAGCAGCTTTTCAGCGGGGGTGAACAATGAGCAGTTCTTC
>.|TRBJ1-2|few|TRBV7-9
CAGVVTGVNYGYTF
TGTGCCGGGGTGGTAACCGGGGTCAACTATGGCTACACCTTC
>TRBD2|TRBJ2-3|once|TRBV5-1
CASSAPTSGSADTQYF
TGCGCCAGCAGCGCCCCGACTAGCGGGAGTGCAGATACGCAGTATTTT
>.|TRBJ2-1|.|TRBV11-3
CASSLDHAGYNEQFF
TGTGCCAGCAGCTTAGATCACGCAGGGTACAATGAGCAGTTCTTC
>.|TRBJ1-3|.|TRBV18
CASSPRQEAGNTIYF
TGTGCCAGCTCACCGCGTCAGGAGGCAGGAAACACCATATATTTT
>TRBD1|TRBJ1-1|.|TRBV28
CASSLIGQGTYTEAFF
TGTGCCAGCAGTTTAATCGGACAGGGGACCTACACTGAAGCTTTCTTT
>.|TRBJ1-1|.|TRBV5-1
CASSFGGTEAFF
TGCGCCAGCAGCTTCGGGGGAACTGAAGCTTTCTTT
>.|TRBJ1-5|.|TRBV30
CAWSVRGYRQPQHF
TGTGCCTGGAGTGTACGAGGTTACCGTCAGCCCCAGCATTTT
>TRBD1|TRBJ2-5|.|TRBV10-3
CAIKGTAAQETQYF
TGTGCCATCAAGGGGACAGCCGCTCAAGAGACCCAGTACTTC
>.|TRBJ2-7|.|TRBV12-1
CASSATTEARLYEQYF
TGTGCCAGCAGCGCCACCACCGAAGCTAGACTTTACGAGCAGTACTTC
>TRBD1|TRBJ1-6|.|TRBV28
CASSLRGGQGGSPLHF
TGTGCCAGCAGTTTACGCGGCGGCCAGGGGGGTTCACCCCTCCACTTT
>.|TRBJ2-3|once|TRBV3-1/TRBV3-2
CASSQDTTSFGLNTQYF
TGTGCCAGCAGCCAAGATACAACTAGCTTCGGCCTCAATACGCAGTATTTT
>.|TRBJ1-6|once|TRBV7-8
CASSPRSVGRGRSPLHF
TGTGCCAGCAGCCCCAGAAGCGTCGGCAGGGGAAGGTCACCCCTCCACTTT
>TRBD2|TRBJ2-1|.|TRBV5-1
CASSLVVVAGVNEQFF
TGCGCCAGCAGCTTGGTGGTGGTAGCGGGAGTGAATGAGCAGTTCTTC
>TRBD2|TRBJ2-7|.|TRBV2
CASRLAGDEQYF
TGTGCCAGCAGACTAGCGGGAGACGAGCAGTACTTC
>TRBD1|TRBJ1-1|.|TRBV28
CASSINGQGIPEAFF
TGTGCCAGCAGCATAAACGGACAGGGGATCCCTGAAGCTTTCTTT
>.|TRBJ2-5|.|TRBV10-2
CASRDSGAQETQYF
TGCGCCAGCAGGGATTCAGGTGCCCAAGAGACCCAGTACTTC
>.|TRBJ1-6|.|TRBV10-3
CAISEDRTYNSPLHF
TGTGCCATCAGTGAGGACAGAACTTATAATTCACCCCTCCACTTT
>TRBD2|TRBJ2-5|.|TRBV3-1/TRBV3-2
CASSQDASGGRGTQYF
TGTGCCAGCAGCCAAGATGCTAGCGGGGGCAGGGGGACCCAGTACTTC
>TRBD2|TRBJ2-7|.|TRBV2
CASSLLAGIYEQYF
TGTGCCAGCAGCCTACTAGCGGGAATATACGAGCAGTACTTC
>TRBD2|TRBJ2-1|.|TRBV4-1
CASSNPLGGRGNEQFF
TGCGCCAGCAGCAACCCCCTTGGCGGGAGGGGTAATGAGCAGTTCTTC
>.|TRBJ2-3|.|TRBV27
CASSQKQGITDTQYF
TGTGCCAGCAGCCAAAAACAGGGAATCACAGATACGCAGTATTTT
>TRBD1|TRBJ1-5|few|TRBV28
CASTITGAHQPQHF
TGTGCCAGCACCATAACAGGGGCCCATCAGCCCCAGCATTTT
>.|TRBJ1-5|.|TRBV7-6
CASSAGRGYDQPQHF
TGTGCCAGCAGCGCCGGTAGAGGGTATGATCAGCCCCAGCATTTT
>.|TRBJ1-2|.|TRBV5-4
CASSQQGGYGYTF
TGTGCCAGCAGCCAACAGGGTGGATATGGCTACACCTTC